These 9 T cell receptor beta chains came from one sample sequenced in a study of siplizumab effects on memory and regulatory T cells. Some clones are missing from TCRdb's copy, which holds only in-frame ones; the method was immunoSEQ multiplex PCR. The table has roughly 92,000 clones, roughly 94% seen once. Sequencing used non-Treg CD4+ T cells sorted from blood. Source of these receptors: a human donor in good health.

J is TRBJ1-1 and V is TRBV9, with no clear D. This CDR3 spans 15 amino acids. V was trimmed by 1 base and J by 0 bases, leaving 10 bases between them. Looked up from germline, CDR1 is SGDLS and CDR2 is YYNGEE. CDR3 protein: CASSVLSGMNTEAFF. In DNA, the CDR3 is TGTGCCAGCAGCGTACTGTCGGGGATGAACACTGAAGCTTTCTTT.

This chain joins TRBV20-1 and TRBJ1-5; D is perhaps TRBD1 (6 bases). Trimming shortened V by 5 bases and J by 11 bases, and 13 bases separated the two germline ends. Per the germline V gene, CDR1 is DFQATT and CDR2 is SNEGSKA (reference sequence). This CDR3 region has 11 residues. Written as DNA, the CDR3 is TGCAGTGCTGAGAGACAGGCATCCCAGCATTTT. Translation: CSAERQASQHF.

This sequence joins TRBV30 and TRBJ1-2, with D unresolved. Germline V CDR1 and CDR2: GTSNPN, SVGIG (reference sequence). Trimming took off 2 bases at V and 7 bases at J, with 14 bases between the two ends. This CDR3 is built from 13 residues. In nucleotides, the CDR3 is TGTGCCTGGAGTACCCAGACAAACAGTGGCTACACCTTC. Translation gives CAWSTQTNSGYTF.

This sequence joins TRBV4-1 and TRBJ2-3; 10 bases line up with TRBD2. Unmatched junction bases numbered 7, after V lost 4 bases and J lost 0 bases. The CDR3 contains 17 residues. CDR1 and CDR2 from the germline V gene are MGHRA and YSYEKL. The CDR3 coding sequence is TGCGCCAGCAGCCGACTTGGACTAGCGGATAGCACAGATACGCAGTATTTT. It codes for CASSRLGLADSTDTQYF.

This chain links TRBV10-3 with TRBJ2-3; TRBD2 aligns across 10 bases. CDR3 length equals 17 residues. V lost 2 bases, J lost 1 base, and 6 bases stayed unmatched. The germline V gene encodes CDR1 ENHRY and CDR2 SYGVKD. The CDR3 region has the DNA TGTGCCATCAGTGAGCCTGGTCTAGCGGGAGGCACAGATACGCAGTATTTT. Its protein product is CAISEPGLAGGTDTQYF.

V gene TRBV27 combines with J gene TRBJ2-5; no definite D call. V was pared by 5 bases and J by 5 bases, with 15 bases between. The CDR3 is 14 residues long. Germline assignment: CDR1 MNHEY and CDR2 SMNVEV (reference sequence). CDR3 region: CASSLRPVGETQYF. The CDR3 DNA reads as TGTGCCAGCAGTCTCAGACCTGTTGGGGAGACCCAGTACTTC.

The chain links TRBV7-3 to TRBJ2-5; the match to TRBD1 covers 9 bases. There are 15 residues in the CDR3. The germline V gene encodes CDR1 SGHTA and CDR2 FQGTGA. J lost 1 base, V lost 6 bases, and 6 bases had no gene match. CDR3 residues: CASSLDRGSQETQYF. In nucleotides, the CDR3 is TGTGCCAGCAGTTTAGACAGGGGGTCCCAAGAGACCCAGTACTTC.

This chain uses TRBV6-1 with TRBJ2-3; D is perhaps TRBD2 (6 bases). Trimming took off 2 bases at V and 4 bases at J, with 22 bases between the two ends. Germline V lookup: CDR1 MNHNS, CDR2 SASEGT. This CDR3 is 18 amino acids long. The CDR3: CASSESQPGGPRADTQYF. DNA of the CDR3: TGTGCCAGCAGTGAATCCCAACCCGGGGGACCTAGGGCAGATACGCAGTATTTT.

J is TRBJ2-2 and V is TRBV5-1; 7 bases fit TRBD2. The CDR3 length is 15 residues. The germline CDR1 and CDR2 sequences are SGHRS and YFSETQ. After removal of 0 bases from V and 4 bases from J, the junction contained 3 bases not matched to a gene. The CDR3 bases are TGCGCCAGCAGCTTGGGCGGGAGAGCCACCGGGGAGCTGTTTTTT. Translation gives CASSLGGRATGELFF.